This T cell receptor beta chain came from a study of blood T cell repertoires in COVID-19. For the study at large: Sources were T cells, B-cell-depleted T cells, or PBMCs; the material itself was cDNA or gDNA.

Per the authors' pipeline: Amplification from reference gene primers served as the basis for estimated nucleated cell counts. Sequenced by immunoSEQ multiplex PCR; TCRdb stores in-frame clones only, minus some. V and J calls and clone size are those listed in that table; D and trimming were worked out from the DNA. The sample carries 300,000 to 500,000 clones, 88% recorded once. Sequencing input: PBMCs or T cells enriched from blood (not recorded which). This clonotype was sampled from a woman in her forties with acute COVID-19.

This chain's CDR3 is CASSLSGRYTEAFF. For the CDR3, the DNA is TGTGCCAGCAGTTTATCGGGGCGGTACACTGAAGCTTTCTTT. This rearrangement joins TRBV27 to TRBJ1-1, with D possibly being TRBD1 (5 bases). The CDR3 extends over 14 amino acids. CDR1 is MNHEY, CDR2 SMNVEV, per germline (reference sequence). The V end lost 0 bases, the J end lost 3 bases, and 8 bases lay between the germline ends.